The sequence of this T cell receptor (beta chain) was determined in a study of lymphopenia after photon versus proton radiotherapy. Study results and limitations: Proton therapy kept repertoires fairly stable, unlike photons, which gained effector/memory cells. After the lymphocyte nadir, photon-treated repertoires showed oligoclonal expansion, especially of CD8+ Temra cells. Better survival with proton therapy was suggested as possible, not demonstrated. Post-nadir TCR diversity decline inversely tracked overall survival among those who died.

This CDR3 spans 14 amino acids. Germline V lookup: CDR1 SGHAT, CDR2 FQNNGV. Trimming cost V 4 bases and J 0 bases, with 9 bases left between them. Only in-frame clones appear in the TCRdb table, and some are missing; sequencing was by immunoSEQ multiplex PCR. The sample holds about 22,000 clones, around 89% seen once. To note about this clone: The antigen remains undetermined.

This sample comprised peripheral blood, obtained from a patient treated with proton-based radiotherapy. The gene calls are TRBV11-2 and TRBJ1-1; no clear D gene. The TCR comes from an elderly man with esophageal cancer. CDR3 protein: CASSYDTLNTEAFF. CDR3 nucleotide sequence: TGTGCCAGCAGCTATGACACCTTGAACACTGAAGCTTTCTTT.